The present entry profiles one TCR beta chain with its context. Profiling relied on immunoSEQ multiplex PCR, and the TCRdb table lists in-frame clones only, not all of them. The sample consists of about 68,000 clones, 75% to 95% of them appearing once. The source of the sample is a study of T cell changes during pregnancy in multiple sclerosis. CDR1 and CDR2 from the germline V gene are MNHNS and SASEGT. V was shortened by 10 bases and J by 4 bases, with 13 bases between the two germline ends. CDR3 length: 12 amino acids. V is TRBV6-1 and J is TRBJ1-2; D is undetermined. This clonotype was sampled from a female donor with multiple sclerosis, enrolled in a pregnancy study. This material consisted of peripheral blood, taken in the first trimester of pregnancy. The CDR3 nucleotides read TGTGCCACCCAGATTAGCACCTATGGCTACACCTTC. The encoded protein is CATQISTYGYTF.